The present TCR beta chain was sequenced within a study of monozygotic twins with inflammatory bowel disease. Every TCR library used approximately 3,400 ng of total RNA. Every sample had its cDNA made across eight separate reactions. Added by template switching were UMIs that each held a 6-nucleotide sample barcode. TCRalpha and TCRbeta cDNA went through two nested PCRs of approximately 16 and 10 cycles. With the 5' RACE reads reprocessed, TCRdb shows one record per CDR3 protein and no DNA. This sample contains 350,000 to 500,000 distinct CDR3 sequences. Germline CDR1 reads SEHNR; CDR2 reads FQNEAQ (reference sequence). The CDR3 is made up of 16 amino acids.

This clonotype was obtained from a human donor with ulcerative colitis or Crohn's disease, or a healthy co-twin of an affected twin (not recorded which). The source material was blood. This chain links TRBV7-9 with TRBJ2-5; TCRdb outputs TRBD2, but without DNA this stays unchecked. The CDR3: CASSFSTSGIQETQYF. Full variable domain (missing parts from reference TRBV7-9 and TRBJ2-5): DTGVSQNPRHKITKRGQNVTFRCDPISEHNRLYWYRQTLGQGPEFLTYFQNEAQLEKSRLLSDRFSAERPKGSFSTLEIQRTEQGDSAMYLCASSFSTSGIQETQYFGPGTRLLVL.